This note documents a single TCR beta chain sequence. This specimen comes from a study of shared T cell receptors in the human thymus. From germline, CDR1 is MNHEY and CDR2 SMNVEV (reference sequence). This CDR3 has 15 amino acids. The ends were cut back, 2 bases at V and 0 bases at J, with 8 bases in the middle. The assay was immunoSEQ multiplex PCR, and TCRdb's table has in-frame clones only and misses some. This sample has 640,000 or so clones, with more than 70% found just once. These data were also filed under a second study, of human thymus T cells. That investigation notes: The donors were infants in Finland with congenital heart defects, otherwise immunologically healthy. Thymus pieces cut out during corrective heart surgery were the tissue that was used. V and J genes seemed to be used with bias in thymic and blood repertoires. Reports from related research described highly overlapping thymic repertoires among unrelated individuals.

The chain employs TRBV27 and TRBJ2-1; D is perhaps TRBD2 (6 bases). This clonotype originated in a boy in the first two years of life with a congenital heart defect. Specimen: thymocytes. The CDR3 loop is CASSLTRDSYNEQFF. Written as DNA, the CDR3 is TGTGCCAGCAGTTTAACGCGGGACTCCTACAATGAGCAGTTCTTC.